The source of this TCR beta chain is a study of T cell repertoires and HLA-DP antigens. Study-wide results and limits: Responder cells were total CD4+ cells with a HeLa antigen-presenting system.

The primer mix covered 54 TRBV segments and 13 TRBJ segments. Some clones are missing from TCRdb's copy, which holds only in-frame ones; the method was immunoSEQ multiplex PCR. The sample lists 90,000 to 130,000 clones, 90% to 95% seen once, with 0.27% in the top ten. Details on this clone: The antigen is unknown.

Per germline, CDR1 PRHDT and CDR2 FYEKMQ (reference sequence). V lost 0 bases and J lost 9, with 12 bases in between. The CDR3 has 14 residues. This clonotype was obtained from a woman aged 18-30 years in good health and CMV-seronegative. Sequencing was done on a sample of CD4+ T cells from PBMCs. The chain couples TRBV13 to TRBJ1-5, with D maybe TRBD1 (6 bases). In DNA, the CDR3 is TGTGCCAGCAGCTTAGGAGGACAGCCAAGGCCCCAGCATTTT. It is translated as CASSLGGQPRPQHF.